Below, 14 T cell receptor beta chains from the same sample are listed, as sequenced in a study of blood T cell repertoires in COVID-19. Sequencing used immunoSEQ multiplex PCR; TCRdb keeps in-frame clones, though not all of them. The table lists about 200,000 clones, about 82% of them singletons, with around 6% in the top ten. What was sequenced was PBMCs or T cells enriched from blood (not recorded which). These receptor sequences come from a man aged 40-49 years with acute COVID-19.

This rearrangement joins TRBV12-1 to TRBJ1-5; whether TRBD1, the table's D call, matches the DNA was not checked. TRBV12-1 is designated a pseudogene. The CDR3 runs 13 residues. As DNA, the CDR3 is TGTGCCAGCAGCTCGACAGACAATCAGCCCCAGCATTTT. This sequence encodes CASSSTDNQPQHF.

The V gene is TRBV9, the J gene TRBJ1-3; D unresolved. The germline V gene encodes CDR1 SGDLS and CDR2 YYNGEE. Trimming shortened V by 4 bases and J by 0 bases, and 14 bases separated the two germline ends. The CDR3 is 16 residues long. The CDR3 DNA follows: TGTGCCAGCAGCCCCCAACAGAGAATCTCTGGAAACACCATATATTTT. It specifies CASSPQQRISGNTIYF.

V usage is TRBV6-5 and J usage is TRBJ2-5; 7 bases are a match to TRBD1. The germline CDR1 and CDR2 sequences are MNHEY and SVGAGI. The CDR3 sequence is 15 residues long. V lost 3 bases to trimming and J lost 3 bases; unmatched junction nucleotides: 7. CDR3 bases: TGTGCCAGCAGTTATTCCGGGACAGTGGAAGAGACCCAGTACTTC. It specifies CASSYSGTVEETQYF.

This clone was found once. The chain's CDR3 is CASSRPRAGGGNEQFF. The DNA of the CDR3 is TGCGCCAGCAGCCGACCACGGGCGGGAGGCGGAAATGAGCAGTTCTTC. This chain joins TRBV4-1 and TRBJ2-1, with 8 nucleotides matching TRBD2. Germline CDR1 reads MGHRA; CDR2 reads YSYEKL. This CDR3 has 16 residues. V was clipped by 4 bases and J by 7 bases; unmatched bases: 12.

The rearrangement uses TRBV29-1 and TRBJ2-1; perhaps TRBD2 as D (5 bases). The V gene lost 4 bases and the J gene lost 4 bases, with 14 bases spanning the gap. Germline V gene lookup returns CDR1 SQVTM and CDR2 ANQGSEA. The CDR3 extends over 14 amino acids. CDR3 in amino acids: CSVVTSAAYNEQFF. The CDR3 nucleotides are TGCAGCGTTGTAACCTCAGCGGCATACAATGAGCAGTTCTTC.

This sequence joins TRBV7-2 and TRBJ1-2; a weak D match, TRBD1 (5 bases). CDR3 length: 16 residues. Germline assignment: CDR1 SGHTA and CDR2 FQGNSA. V was trimmed by 5 bases and J by 1 base, leaving 17 bases between them. CDR3 DNA: TGTGCCAGCAGCACCACCAAAGGAGGGGTTAACTATGGCTACACCTTC. Translating it yields CASSTTKGGVNYGYTF.

The chain has TRBV19 and TRBJ1-2; 9 nucleotides match TRBD1. Trimming removed 7 bases from V and 2 bases from J; junction bases left unmatched: 8. This CDR3 region has 15 residues. Germline values: CDR1 LNHDA, CDR2 SQIVND (reference sequence). The CDR3 DNA is TGTGCCAGTACCGCCCGGGACAGGGACAACTATGGCTACACCTTC. Its protein product is CASTARDRDNYGYTF.

CDR3 sequence: CASQFGESYEQYF. CDR3 in DNA: TGTGCCAGCCAGTTCGGGGAGAGCTACGAGCAGTACTTC. This rearrangement joins TRBV28 to TRBJ2-7; tentatively, D is TRBD2 (5 bases). Trimming removed 8 bases from V and 3 bases from J, with 14 bases in between. The CDR3 is 13 amino acids. The germline gives CDR1 MDHEN, CDR2 SYDVKM.

The table lists this clone with a count of one. The genes are TRBV14 and TRBJ1-2; 8 bases align to TRBD1. Per germline, CDR1 SGHDN and CDR2 FVKESK. V was clipped by 0 bases and J by 8 bases; unmatched bases: 11. The CDR3 extends over 16 amino acids. The CDR3 loop reads CASSQDRTGPNRGYTF. The CDR3, as DNA: TGTGCCAGCAGCCAAGATAGGACAGGGCCTAATCGGGGCTACACCTTC. Together with reference TRBV14 and TRBJ1-2, the CDR3 gives the full variable domain: EAGVTQFPSHSVIEKGQTVTLRCDPISGHDNLYWYRRVMGKEIKFLLHFVKESKQDESGMPNNRFLAERTGGTYSTLKVQPAELEDSGVYFCASSQDRTGPNRGYTFGSGTRLTVV.

This sequence joins TRBV15 and TRBJ1-1; 8 nucleotides line up with TRBD1. The ends lost 4 bases at V and 4 bases at J; junction bases unmatched: 8. Germline CDR1 reads LNHNV; CDR2 reads YYDKDF (reference sequence). The CDR3 runs to 15 residues. For the CDR3, the DNA is TGTGCCACCAGCAAACCCAGGGGGCCCGGCACTGAAGCTTTCTTT. It is translated as CATSKPRGPGTEAFF.

J is TRBJ1-5 and V is TRBV19; tentatively, D is TRBD1 (6 bases). CDR1 is LNHDA, CDR2 SQIVND, per germline (reference sequence). V was clipped by 6 bases and J by 4 bases, with 13 bases between them. The CDR3 is made up of 14 amino acids. The CDR3 loop is CASRSYRGNQPQHF. The CDR3 region has the DNA TGTGCCAGTAGATCCTATAGGGGGAATCAGCCCCAGCATTTT.

The CDR3 is CASSLGLAGNNEQFF. CDR3 bases: TGTGCCAGCAGCCTAGGACTAGCGGGTAACAATGAGCAGTTCTTC. This chain uses TRBV4-2 with TRBJ2-1; 11 bases line up with TRBD2. J was trimmed by 5 bases and V by 4 bases; bases with no gene match: 4. Germline V CDR1 and CDR2: LGHNA, YNFKEQ. This CDR3 spans 15 amino acids.

This chain joins TRBV30 and TRBJ1-1; a possible D gene is TRBD1 (6 bases). The CDR3 loop spans 13 amino acids. Per germline, CDR1 GTSNPN and CDR2 SVGIG (reference sequence). Trimming pared 3 bases from V and 9 bases from J, leaving 17 bases between. For the CDR3, the DNA is TGTGCCTGGAGCCGAACCCCGGACAGTCAAGCTTTCTTT. Translating it yields CAWSRTPDSQAFF.

The chain has TRBV7-9 and TRBJ1-4; no definite D call. Trimming took 1 base from V and 3 from J, leaving 9 bases between them. CDR1 and CDR2 (germline): SEHNR, FQNEAQ (reference sequence). The CDR3 contains 15 residues. CDR3 sequence (DNA): TGTGCCAGCAGCTTAGGCCGGGAGGCTAATGAAAAACTGTTTTTT. Translated: CASSLGREANEKLFF. The full variable domain, its missing parts supplied by reference TRBV7-9 and TRBJ1-4, is DTGVSQNPRHKITKRGQNVTFRCDPISEHNRLYWYRQTLGQGPEFLTYFQNEAQLEKSRLLSDRFSAERPKGSFSTLEIQRTEQGDSAMYLCASSLGREANEKLFFGSGTQLSVL.